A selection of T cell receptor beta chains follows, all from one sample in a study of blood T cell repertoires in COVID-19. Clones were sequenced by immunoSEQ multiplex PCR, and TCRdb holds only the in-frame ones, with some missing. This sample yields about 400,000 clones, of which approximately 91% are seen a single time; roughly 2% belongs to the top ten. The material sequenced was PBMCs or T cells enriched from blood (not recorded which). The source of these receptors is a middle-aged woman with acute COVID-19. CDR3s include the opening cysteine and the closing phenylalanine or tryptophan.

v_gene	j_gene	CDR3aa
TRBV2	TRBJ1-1	CASSLRGPNTEAFF
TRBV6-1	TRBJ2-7	CASSESRGREQYF
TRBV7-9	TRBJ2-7	CASRSRPGLARAEQYF
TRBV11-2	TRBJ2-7	CASSLRIYEQYF
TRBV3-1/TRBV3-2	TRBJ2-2	CASSQPGTAILETGELFF
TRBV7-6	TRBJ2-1	CASSHPGGLNEQFF
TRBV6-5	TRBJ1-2	CASSYSVGGGGYTF
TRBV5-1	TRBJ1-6	CASSLVREDSPLHF
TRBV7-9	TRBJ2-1	CASSLAATLGANEQFF
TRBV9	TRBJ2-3	CASSVVGSGRLDTQYF
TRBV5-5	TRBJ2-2	CASSLLGGGELFF
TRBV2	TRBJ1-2	CASAGTAYGYTF
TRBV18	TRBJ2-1	CASSPTPPGGGGGDEQFF
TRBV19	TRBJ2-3	CASSRGQGAASGTQYF
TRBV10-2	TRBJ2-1	CASSDQAGQFF
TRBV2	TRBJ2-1	CASSEYGGSSYNEQFF